One sample yielded the 3 T cell receptor beta chains listed below, sequenced in a study of blood T cell repertoires in COVID-19. The protocol was immunoSEQ multiplex PCR, while the TCRdb copy is restricted to in-frame clones and leaves out a portion. This table has about half a million clones, 70% to 90% appearing once. The sample was PBMCs or T cells enriched from blood (not recorded which). These receptor sequences come from a woman aged 55-70 years who had recovered from COVID-19.

This chain uses TRBV2 with TRBJ1-5, with D tentatively TRBD1 (6 bases). CDR1 is SNHLY and CDR2 is FYNNEI in the germline V gene. V was clipped by 7 bases and J by 4 bases, with 17 bases between them. The CDR3 spans 15 residues. The CDR3 DNA sequence: TGTGCCAGCACCCCAAATCGAGGGGGAAATCAGCCCCAGCATTTT. It is translated as CASTPNRGGNQPQHF.

J is TRBJ2-1 and V is TRBV5-1; no clear D gene. V lost 4 bases, J lost 5 bases, and 10 bases lay in between. Germline loops: CDR1 SGHRS, CDR2 YFSETQ. This CDR3 is built from 13 residues. The CDR3 spells CASSPSPDNEQFF. In DNA form, the CDR3 reads TGCGCCAGCAGCCCCTCCCCCGACAATGAGCAGTTCTTC. Looking up the rest from reference TRBV5-1 and TRBJ2-1 gives the full variable domain: KAGVTQTPRYLIKTRGQQVTLSCSPISGHRSVSWYQQTPGQGLQFLFEYFSETQRNKGNFPGRFSGRQFSNSRSEMNVSTLELGDSALYLCASSPSPDNEQFFGPGTRLTVL.

V and J are TRBV6-5 and TRBJ2-7; 7 bases align to TRBD2. V gave up 0 bases and J gave up 7 bases; unmatched junction bases: 6. Germline CDR1 and CDR2: MNHEY and SVGAGI. The CDR3 runs to 14 residues. Here the CDR3 DNA reads TGTGCCAGCAGTTACTCGCGAGTAGCGGGTGAGCAGTACGTC. It codes for CASSYSRVAGEQYV.